This TCR beta chain was retrieved from a study of spatial heterogeneity in lung cancer. The study, taken as a whole, reports: Intratumoral expanded alpha and beta TCR counts were found to track tumor mutation counts.

Specified time point: sample taken at primary tumor resection. Without sorting, whole RNA was sequenced from tumor, nontumor lung or frozen PBMC. MiXCR, applied by TCRdb to the 5' RACE reads, yields one record per CDR3 protein. This table holds about 7,900 distinct CDR3 sequences, more than 6.5% found once. This clonotype was detected a few times. Its antigen is unidentified. As an off-target read in a library built for alpha chains, this beta chain has a frequency of little significance. Per the germline V gene, CDR1 is LGHDT and CDR2 is YNNKEL (reference sequence). This CDR3 spans 14 amino acids. V dropped 4 bases and J dropped 4 bases, with 12 bases sitting between them.

The sequencing here drew on lung tumor tissue, taken at surgery. The rearrangement joins TRBV3-1 to TRBJ2-3; D ambiguous. This clonotype was sampled from a female donor with early-stage non-small cell lung cancer. This CDR3 reads CASSPAALADTQYF. The CDR3 bases are TGTGCCAGCAGCCCGGCAGCCTTGGCAGATACGCAGTATTTT.